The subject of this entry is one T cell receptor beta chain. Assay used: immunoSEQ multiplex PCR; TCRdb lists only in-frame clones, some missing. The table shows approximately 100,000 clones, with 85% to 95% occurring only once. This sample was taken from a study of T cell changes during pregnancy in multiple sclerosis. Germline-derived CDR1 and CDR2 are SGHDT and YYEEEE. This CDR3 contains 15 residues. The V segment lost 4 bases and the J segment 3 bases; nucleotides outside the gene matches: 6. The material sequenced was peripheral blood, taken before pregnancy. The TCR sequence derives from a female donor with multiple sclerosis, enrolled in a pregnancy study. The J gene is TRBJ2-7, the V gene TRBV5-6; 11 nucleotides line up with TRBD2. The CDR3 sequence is CASSIAGGSGYEQYF. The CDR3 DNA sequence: TGTGCCAGCAGCATAGCGGGAGGGTCAGGCTACGAGCAGTACTTC.